The 15 T cell receptor beta chains listed next were all sequenced from one sample in a study of blood T cell dynamics during melanoma immunotherapy. Method: immunoSEQ multiplex PCR; TCRdb's copy keeps in-frame clones and lacks some. The repertoire includes roughly 14,000 clones, roughly 89% of them detected once, and 7.8% sits in the top ten. Stated time point: week 3, after first cycle of checkpoint inhibitor. Sample: blood, taken from a patient treated with checkpoint blockade. All receptors derive from a human donor with melanoma.

The rearrangement uses TRBV28 and TRBJ1-2, with 9 bases identical to TRBD1. The V segment lost 6 bases and the J segment 10 bases; nucleotides outside the gene matches: 9. The germline gives CDR1 MDHEN, CDR2 SYDVKM. CDR3 length: 13 amino acids. The CDR3 sequence: CASSLGDRESYTF. In DNA form, the CDR3 reads TGTGCCAGCAGCCTCGGGGACAGGGAATCCTACACCTTC.

This clone showed up just a few times. This chain links TRBV7-9 with TRBJ1-2; tentatively, D is TRBD1 (5 bases). The CDR3 is 14 residues long. Trimming shortened V by 5 bases and J by 4 bases, and 14 bases separated the two germline ends. The germline V gene encodes CDR1 SEHNR and CDR2 FQNEAQ (reference sequence). The CDR3 DNA follows: TGTGCCAGCAGCCGGGACCTCACCACCTATGGCTACACCTTC. It codes for CASSRDLTTYGYTF. Complete variable domain (other parts from reference TRBV7-9 and TRBJ1-2): DTGVSQNPRHKITKRGQNVTFRCDPISEHNRLYWYRQTLGQGPEFLTYFQNEAQLEKSRLLSDRFSAERPKGSFSTLEIQRTEQGDSAMYLCASSRDLTTYGYTFGSGTRLTVV.

V usage is TRBV4-3 and J usage is TRBJ1-1; weak D call: TRBD1 (6 bases). V gave up 4 bases and J gave up 1 base, with 10 bases separating them. CDR1 is LGHNA and CDR2 is YSLEER in the germline V gene. This CDR3 contains 14 residues. For the CDR3, the DNA is TGCGCCAGCAGCCCGGGACATAAGAACACTGAAGCTTTCTTT. Its protein product is CASSPGHKNTEAFF.

V usage is TRBV5-1 and J usage is TRBJ2-3, with unresolved D. This CDR3 region has 15 residues. Trimming shortened V by 1 base and J by 2 bases, and 11 bases separated the two germline ends. Germline CDR1 is SGHRS and CDR2 is YFSETQ. DNA for the CDR3: TGCGCCAGCAGCTTGACCCCAGGAGTCACAGATACGCAGTATTTT. Its protein is CASSLTPGVTDTQYF.

The chain recombines TRBV7-2 with TRBJ2-7; D perhaps matches TRBD1 (6 bases). Germline loops: CDR1 SGHTA, CDR2 FQGNSA. CDR3 length: 14 amino acids. V gave up 5 bases and J gave up 0 bases, with 11 bases separating them. The CDR3 protein is CASSTWDNSYEQYF. Written as DNA, the CDR3 is TGTGCCAGCAGCACCTGGGACAACTCCTACGAGCAGTACTTC.

With regard to this clone: Compared with germline, one end of the junction differs, possibly owing to a read error. The chain carries TRBV6-4 and TRBJ1-2; no firm D call. CDR3 length: 15 amino acids. The germline gives CDR1 MRHNA, CDR2 SNTAGT. CDR3 DNA sequence: TGTGCCAGCAGTACGTGCGTCTCACACGGAAAGACCTATGGCTTC. Residues: CASSTCVSHGKTYGF.

The chain couples TRBV6-5 to TRBJ1-2; D gene unclear. The length of the CDR3 is 13 residues. Trimming removed 6 bases at V and 7 bases at J, with 15 bases between. CDR1 is MNHEY and CDR2 is SVGAGI in the germline V gene. As DNA, the CDR3 is TGTGCCAGCAGGCCAGACGCGCGGCGTGGCTACACCTTC. Protein sequence: CASRPDARRGYTF.

This chain links TRBV18 with TRBJ2-6; TRBD1 might be the D (6 bases). Germline V gene sequence: CDR1 KGHSH, CDR2 LQKENI. V was shortened by 5 bases and J by 4 bases, with 12 bases between the two germline ends. The CDR3 has 15 residues. This chain's CDR3 is CASSSPGTGANVLTF. CDR3 bases: TGTGCCAGCTCATCCCCAGGGACAGGGGCCAACGTCCTGACTTTC.

In this sample, this clone turned up a few times. This sequence joins TRBV7-3 and TRBJ2-3; the match to TRBD2 covers 8 bases. The CDR3 extends over 17 amino acids. CDR1 and CDR2 from the germline V gene are SGHTA and FQGTGA. The ends lost 2 bases at V and 2 bases at J; junction bases unmatched: 9. For the CDR3, the DNA is TGTGCCAGCAGCTTACGAATATCGGGAGGGCCCACAGATACGCAGTATTTT. Amino acids: CASSLRISGGPTDTQYF.

CDR3: CASSVEGALGYEQYF. DNA of the CDR3: TGTGCCAGCAGCGTAGAAGGGGCCTTGGGCTACGAGCAGTACTTC. The chain employs TRBV9 and TRBJ2-7, with TRBD1 as a possible D gene (5 bases). The germline CDR1 and CDR2 sequences are SGDLS and YYNGEE. CDR3 length: 15 residues. V was shortened by 0 bases and J by 3 bases, with 13 bases between the two germline ends.

J is TRBJ2-3 and V is TRBV11-1; no reliable D call. This CDR3 is built from 14 residues. V lost 4 bases to trimming and J lost 0 bases, with 8 bases between them. Germline assignment: CDR1 SGHAT and CDR2 FQDESV (reference sequence). CDR3 loop: CASSSTGSTDTQYF. CDR3 DNA sequence: TGTGCCAGCAGCTCTACCGGGAGCACAGATACGCAGTATTTT.

The chain is built from TRBV15 and TRBJ2-6; D may match TRBD1 or TRBD2 (5 bases each). Germline values: CDR1 LNHNV, CDR2 YYDKDF (reference sequence). The CDR3 is made up of 15 amino acids. The V end lost 1 base, the J end lost 2 bases, and 6 bases lay between the germline ends. Here the CDR3 DNA reads TGTGCCACCAGCAGAGGGGGGACTGGGGCCAACGTCCTGACTTTC. Protein: CATSRGGTGANVLTF.

The V call is TRBV25-1, the J call TRBJ1-2; TRBD1 matches at 8 bases. Trimming took 2 bases from V and 2 from J; bases not matched to a gene: 1. Germline values: CDR1 MGHDK, CDR2 SYGVNS. The CDR3 is 14 amino acids. Here the CDR3 DNA reads TGTGCCAGCAGTGAAGACAGGGGAAACTATGGCTACACCTTC. Its translation is CASSEDRGNYGYTF.

This chain connects TRBV18 to TRBJ2-5; D unresolved. Germline V gene sequence: CDR1 KGHSH, CDR2 LQKENI. The germline V and J ends were trimmed by 3 bases and 7 bases, with 15 bases remaining between them. The CDR3 sequence is 14 residues long. CDR3 nucleotides: TGTGCCAGCTCACCCGGCCGTCAAAGGGTGACCCAGTACTTC. It codes for CASSPGRQRVTQYF.

The gene calls are TRBV7-2 and TRBJ2-3, with 15 bases that match TRBD2. Germline V gene lookup returns CDR1 SGHTA and CDR2 FQGNSA. The CDR3 loop spans 17 amino acids. The V segment lost 4 bases and the J segment 8 bases; nucleotides outside the gene matches: 10. The CDR3 loop is CASSSHPPGLAGGTQYF. The CDR3 coding sequence is TGTGCCAGCAGCTCTCATCCCCCGGGACTAGCGGGAGGTACGCAGTATTTT.